This paragraph reports one T cell receptor beta chain. Authors' processing steps: For nucleated cells, counts were estimated from reference gene primer amplification. Generated by immunoSEQ multiplex PCR, the TCRdb table keeps only in-frame clones and is missing some. The DNA was the basis for D and trimming; V, J and clone size are from that table. In the table there are hundreds of thousands of clones, 70% to 90% of which are singletons. The V gene's germline CDR1 is LGHDT and CDR2 YNNKEL (reference sequence). V lost 4 bases and J lost 6, with 10 bases in between. This CDR3 contains 12 residues. These data belong to a study of blood T cell repertoires in COVID-19. Across the study: COVID-19 samples collected from the United States, Italy and Spain covered acute and convalescent phases.

The TCR originated in a young woman who had recovered from COVID-19. Source material: peripheral blood. The chain is built from TRBV3-1 (or the pseudogene TRBV3-2) and TRBJ2-7, with a possible D match to TRBD2 (5 bases). The CDR3 spells CASSPRGIEQYF. CDR3 bases: TGTGCCAGCAGCCCCAGAGGGATCGAGCAGTACTTC.